This T cell receptor beta chain was captured in a study of T-cell reconstitution after alpha-beta-depleted transplantation in children. This CDR3 region has 13 residues. Germline V gene sequence: CDR1 SEHNR, CDR2 FQNEAQ (reference sequence). Trimming removed 4 bases from V and 5 bases from J, with 9 bases in between. Molecular barcoding with unique molecular identifiers was used for the TCRbeta library. TCRdb reanalysed the PCR reads using MiXCR and keeps one entry per CDR3 protein. The profile shows 90,000 to 100,000 distinct CDR3 sequences, 20% to 30% of them singletons. There are a few counts of this clonotype.

V usage is TRBV7-9 and J usage is TRBJ2-1; D is perhaps TRBD2 (5 bases). The TCR comes from a boy between 2 and 10 years old with acute lymphoblastic leukemia, due to receive a stem cell transplant. Specimen: PBMCs, collected before TCRalphabeta/CD19-depleted stem cell transplant. Written as DNA, the CDR3 is TGTGCCAGCAGCTCCACGAGGGACAATGAGCAGTTCTTC. Translating it yields CASSSTRDNEQFF.